The subject of this entry is one T cell receptor beta chain. Germline CDR1 reads WSHSY; CDR2 reads SAAADI. Trimming removed 0 bases from V and 7 bases from J, with 13 bases in between. This CDR3 has 14 residues. PCR amplification relied on 60 Vbeta primers (plus 13 Jbeta primers). TCRdb keeps only in-frame clones here, not all; method: immunoSEQ multiplex PCR. The sample has 100,000 to 150,000 clones, under 85% seen once. These data come from a study of cytomegalovirus exposure and HLA in healthy donors. The sample taken for sequencing was PBMCs. The source of this sequence is a man between 18 and 29 years old in good health and CMV-seropositive. The V and J genes are TRBV10-2 and TRBJ2-7; D remains unclear. DNA of the CDR3: TGCGCCAGCAGTGAGTCGGTTCAGCCGGGTGAGCAGTACTTC. Residues: CASSESVQPGEQYF.